This T cell receptor (beta chain) comes out of a study of shared clonotypes between healthy human individuals. Points from the study as a whole: Investigators collected only blood, and repertoires in tissues likely differ. Across subsets, estimated richness was generally greater for naive than for memory populations.

Sequencing used immunoSEQ multiplex PCR; TCRdb keeps in-frame clones, though not all of them. Among more than 500,000 clones listed, 95% were seen once. The naive CD8 subset, CD45RO-negative cells positively selected for CCR7, excluded terminally differentiated effector memory CD45RA+ cells. The donors were all Caucasian adults (living in Nashville, Tennessee). About this clone: Its target is unknown.

The sequenced sample consisted of naive CD8+ T cells sorted from blood. The TCR comes from a woman aged 25 to 39 in good health.

The CDR3 region is CASSIEGVGANVLTF. CDR3 sequence (DNA): TGTGCCAGCAGCATCGAGGGGGTCGGGGCCAACGTCCTGACTTTC. The chain couples TRBV9 to TRBJ2-6, with D possibly TRBD1 on 6 matching bases. This CDR3 region has 15 residues. Trimming cost V 4 bases and J 4 bases, with 12 bases left between them. Germline values: CDR1 SGDLS, CDR2 YYNGEE.